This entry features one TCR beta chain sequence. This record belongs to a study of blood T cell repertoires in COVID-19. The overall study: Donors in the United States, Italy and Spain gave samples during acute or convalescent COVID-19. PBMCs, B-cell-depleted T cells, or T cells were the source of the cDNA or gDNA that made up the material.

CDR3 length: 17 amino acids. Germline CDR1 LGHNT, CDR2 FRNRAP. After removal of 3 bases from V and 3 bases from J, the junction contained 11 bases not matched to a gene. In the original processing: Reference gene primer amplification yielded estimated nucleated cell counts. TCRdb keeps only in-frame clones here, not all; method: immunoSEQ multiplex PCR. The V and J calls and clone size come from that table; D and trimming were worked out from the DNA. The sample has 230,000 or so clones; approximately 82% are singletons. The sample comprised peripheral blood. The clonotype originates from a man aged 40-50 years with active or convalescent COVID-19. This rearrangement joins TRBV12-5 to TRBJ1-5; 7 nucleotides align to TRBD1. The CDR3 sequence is CASGFTPGQQFNQPQHF. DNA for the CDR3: TGTGCTAGTGGTTTTACTCCGGGACAGCAATTCAATCAGCCCCAGCATTTT. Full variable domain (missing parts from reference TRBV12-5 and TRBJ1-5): DARVTQTPRHKVTEMGQEVTMRCQPILGHNTVFWYRQTMMQGLELLAYFRNRAPLDDSGMPKDRFSAEMPDATLATLKIQPSEPRDSAVYFCASGFTPGQQFNQPQHFGDGTRLSIL.